This T cell receptor (beta chain) is drawn from a study of CD8 T cells in ankylosing spondylitis. TCRdb reprocessed the 5' RACE reads via MiXCR and lists one record per CDR3 protein. The data hold about 440,000 distinct CDR3 sequences, with roughly 18% observed a single time. About this clonotype: Its antigen is as yet unknown.

V was pared by 9 bases and J by 2 bases, with 17 bases between. This CDR3 region has 14 residues. Germline-derived CDR1 and CDR2 are SGHRS and YFSETQ. Points from the study as a whole: A motif of 7 to 9 highly homologous TCR beta variants was seen as apparently characteristic of ankylosing spondylitis blood. A subset of motif variants has previously been described in the synovial fluid and blood of reactive arthritis. CD8+ disease-linked clones were present at relatively low frequencies in blood. Matched ankylosing spondylitis synovial fluid reportedly showed significant enrichment of disease-linked clones.

The sequence was obtained from a male donor with ankylosing spondylitis. This chain joins TRBV5-1 and TRBJ1-1; D not resolved. Sequencing was performed on blood, either unsorted or a sorted T cell fraction (not recorded which). The CDR3 loop reads CATRPTTRNTEAFF. The CDR3 DNA reads as TGCGCCACCCGACCGACCACTCGAAACACTGAAGCTTTCTTT.